This TCR beta chain was obtained from a study of T cell responses to AZD1222 COVID-19 vaccine. Whole-study results and caveats: White British people made up most donors, females outnumbered males, and clonal diversity was possibly underestimated. Spike-specific TCR breadth and depth rose after two AZD1222 doses. Repertoires in all cases were sampled only once the peak T cell response had passed. Baseline seropositivity occurred in only a handful of AZD1222 recipients.

As regards this clone: The antigen is undetermined.

V was pared by 2 bases and J by 2 bases, with 9 bases between. Per the germline V gene, CDR1 is MNHEY and CDR2 is SVGAGI. The CDR3 consists of 14 residues. Sequencing was performed with immunoSEQ multiplex PCR; in TCRdb, only in-frame clones are kept and a portion is missing. The top ten clones hold 1.5% to 2% of a sample with more than 120,000 clones, roughly nine tenths of them seen once. This material consisted of peripheral blood, taken 28 days after the second AZD1222 dose. The TCR originated in an adult who received the AZD1222 COVID-19 vaccine. V and J are TRBV6-5 and TRBJ1-2; no clear D gene. The CDR3 is CASSYPVGNYGYTF. The CDR3 bases are TGTGCCAGCAGTTACCCGGTGGGCAACTATGGCTACACCTTC.